This T cell receptor (beta chain) was sequenced during a study of PD-1 blockade in classical Hodgkin lymphoma. Time point specified: cycle 4 day 1 (C4D1), after five to seven weeks of nivolumab. Brentuximab vedotin exposure varied among the patients, all of whom had relapsed after autologous stem cell transplantation. Method: immunoSEQ multiplex PCR; TCRdb's copy keeps in-frame clones and lacks some. Here the sample spans about 96,000 clones, about 92% being singletons. The trim removed 1 base at V and 2 bases at J, leaving 7 bases unmatched. CDR1 is SGHRS and CDR2 is YFSETQ in the germline V gene. The CDR3 is made up of 18 amino acids.

This sample comprised peripheral blood mononuclear cells (PBMCs), obtained before the fourth cycle of nivolumab. This receptor was identified in a human donor with classical Hodgkin lymphoma. The chain combines TRBV5-1 with TRBJ2-1, with 12 positions matching TRBD2. The CDR3 nucleotides read TGCGCCAGCAGCTTGCTCGGACTAGCGGGATCCCCCTACAATGAGCAGTTCTTC. Encoded protein: CASSLLGLAGSPYNEQFF.